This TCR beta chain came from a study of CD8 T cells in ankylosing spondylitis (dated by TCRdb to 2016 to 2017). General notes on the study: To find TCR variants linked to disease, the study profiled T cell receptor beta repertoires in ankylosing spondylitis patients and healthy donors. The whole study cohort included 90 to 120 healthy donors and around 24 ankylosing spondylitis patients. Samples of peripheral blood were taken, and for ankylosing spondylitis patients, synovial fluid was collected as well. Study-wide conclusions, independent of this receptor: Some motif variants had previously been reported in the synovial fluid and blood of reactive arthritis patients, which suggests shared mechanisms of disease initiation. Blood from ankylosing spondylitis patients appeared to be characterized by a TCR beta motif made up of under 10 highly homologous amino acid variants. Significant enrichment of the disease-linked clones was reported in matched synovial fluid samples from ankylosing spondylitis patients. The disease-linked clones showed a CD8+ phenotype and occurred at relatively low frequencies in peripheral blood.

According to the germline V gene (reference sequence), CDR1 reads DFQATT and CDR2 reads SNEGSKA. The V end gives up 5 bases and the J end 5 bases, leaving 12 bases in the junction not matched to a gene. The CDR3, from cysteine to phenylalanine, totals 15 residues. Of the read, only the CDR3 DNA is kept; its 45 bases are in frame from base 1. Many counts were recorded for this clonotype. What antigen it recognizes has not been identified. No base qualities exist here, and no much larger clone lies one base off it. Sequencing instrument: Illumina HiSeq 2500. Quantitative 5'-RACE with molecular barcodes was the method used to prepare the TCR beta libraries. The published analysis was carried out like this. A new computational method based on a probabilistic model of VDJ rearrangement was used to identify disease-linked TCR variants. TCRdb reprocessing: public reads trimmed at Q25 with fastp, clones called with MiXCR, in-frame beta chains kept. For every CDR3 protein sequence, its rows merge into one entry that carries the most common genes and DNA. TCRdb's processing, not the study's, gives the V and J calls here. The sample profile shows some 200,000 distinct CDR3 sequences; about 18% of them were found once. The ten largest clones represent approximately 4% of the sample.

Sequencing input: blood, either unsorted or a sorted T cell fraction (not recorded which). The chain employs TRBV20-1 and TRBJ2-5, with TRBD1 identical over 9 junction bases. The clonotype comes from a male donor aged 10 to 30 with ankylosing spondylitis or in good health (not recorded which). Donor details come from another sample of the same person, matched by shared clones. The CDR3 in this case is CSADPDRGRRETQYF. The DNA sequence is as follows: TGCAGTGCTGACCCGGACAGGGGTCGTCGGGAGACCCAGTACTTC.